The rows below give T cell receptor beta chains drawn from one sample of a study of CD8+ T cells in alopecia areata. Using immunoSEQ multiplex PCR, the repertoire was profiled, and TCRdb retains in-frame clones only, with some absent. The sample has about 110,000 clones; roughly three fifths are singletons. The sample in question was CD8+ T cells sorted from blood, obtained at week 24, from a patient treated with tofacitinib. Receptors originate from a human donor with alopecia areata. CDR3s include the opening cysteine and the closing phenylalanine or tryptophan. D genes are given only for firm matches. The size of a clone is reported for some rows only, either as once, few or many, or as a class for expanded clones.

CDR3,DNA,V,D,size,J
CASSLGTPNTEAFF,TGTGCCAGCAGTTTGGGGACACCGAACACTGAAGCTTTCTTT,TRBV27,.,.,TRBJ1-1
CASSFDRGLSYEQYF,TGCGCCAGCAGCTTTGACAGGGGTTTGTCCTACGAGCAGTACTTC,TRBV5-1,TRBD1,.,TRBJ2-7
CAAAGASGGVILSYNEQFF,TGTGCCGCCGCCGGGGCTAGCGGGGGGGTGATCCTCTCCTACAATGAGCAGTTCTTC,TRBV30,TRBD2,few,TRBJ2-1
CASSAGEAKNIQYF,TGTGCCAGCAGCGCAGGGGAAGCCAAAAACATTCAGTACTTC,TRBV5-4,.,.,TRBJ2-4
CASLGSTDTQYF,TGTGCCAGCCTCGGCTCCACAGATACGCAGTATTTT,TRBV6-1,.,.,TRBJ2-3
CSVGGGEQYF,TGCAGCGTTGGAGGGGGAGAGCAGTACTTC,TRBV29-1,.,.,TRBJ2-7
CAWSVEYGAEQYF,TGTGCCTGGAGTGTAGAGTACGGCGCCGAGCAGTACTTC,TRBV30,.,few,TRBJ2-7
CASSPGDTEAFF,TGTGCCAGCAGCCCAGGGGACACTGAAGCTTTCTTT,TRBV27,.,once,TRBJ1-1
CASSLSREAMDTGYTF,TGTGCCAGCAGCCTCAGTCGGGAGGCTATGGATACGGGCTACACCTTC,TRBV14,.,.,TRBJ1-2
CASSPQGQETQYF,TGTGCCAGCAGTCCACAGGGCCAAGAGACCCAGTACTTC,TRBV27,.,.,TRBJ2-5
CASSQEVASGGSNQPQHF,TGCGCCAGCAGCCAAGAGGTGGCGTCCGGCGGCAGCAATCAGCCCCAGCATTTT,TRBV4-3,.,few,TRBJ1-5
CASSFSVGGLAYEQYF,TGTGCCAGCAGCTTCAGCGTTGGGGGTTTGGCCTACGAGCAGTACTTC,TRBV27,.,few,TRBJ2-7
CASRADRASNYGYTF,TGCGCCAGCAGGGCAGACAGGGCTTCTAACTATGGCTACACCTTC,TRBV5-1,TRBD1,.,TRBJ1-2
CASSSQGGGGETQYF,TGTGCCAGCAGCTCCCAGGGCGGGGGAGGAGAGACCCAGTACTTC,TRBV7-3,TRBD2,.,TRBJ2-5
CASSGGGELFF,TGTGCCAGCAGCGGCGGCGGGGAGCTGTTTTTT,TRBV6-5,.,few,TRBJ2-2
CASSLAHGVRGYTF,TGTGCCAGCAGCTTAGCGCACGGGGTTAGAGGCTACACCTTC,TRBV7-9,.,.,TRBJ1-2
CASSLPATDTQYF,TGTGCCAGCAGCCTACCGGCCACAGATACGCAGTATTTT,TRBV7-9,.,.,TRBJ2-3
CASSYGGPLDTQYF,TGTGCCAGCAGTTACGGAGGCCCCCTGGATACGCAGTATTTT,TRBV6-5,.,.,TRBJ2-3
CASSENRRVDGYTF,TGTGCCAGCAGTGAAAACAGGCGGGTCGATGGCTACACCTTC,TRBV2,.,.,TRBJ1-2
CASSIGTDYEQYF,TGTGCCAGCAGCATAGGGACGGATTACGAGCAGTACTTC,TRBV7-9,.,few,TRBJ2-7
CASSPRDYPLDEQFF,TGTGCCAGCAGCCCCCGGGACTACCCCCTCGATGAGCAGTTCTTC,TRBV9,TRBD2,.,TRBJ2-1
CASSLAEGVYYEQYF,TGTGCCAGCAGCTTAGCAGAGGGGGTCTACTACGAGCAGTACTTC,TRBV7-9,.,.,TRBJ2-7
CAQIQLRDRVEDTQYF,TGTGCCCAAATCCAACTCCGGGACAGGGTGGAGGATACGCAGTATTTT,TRBV30,TRBD1,.,TRBJ2-3
CAWSEMGGEKLFF,TGTGCCTGGAGTGAAATGGGAGGTGAAAAACTGTTTTTT,TRBV30,.,.,TRBJ1-4
CASWTGNEKLFF,TGTGCCAGCTGGACAGGGAATGAAAAACTGTTTTTT,TRBV27,TRBD1,.,TRBJ1-4
CASSSAGNTEAFF,TGTGCCAGCAGTAGCGCGGGGAACACTGAAGCTTTCTTT,TRBV27,.,few,TRBJ1-1
CASSFATGELFF,TGTGCCAGCAGTTTTGCCACCGGGGAGCTGTTTTTT,TRBV27,.,.,TRBJ2-2
CASSSGQGFDTIYF,TGCGCCAGCAGCTCAGGACAGGGCTTTGACACCATATATTTT,TRBV5-1,TRBD1,once,TRBJ1-3
CASSDTDGTEAFF,TGTGCCAGCAGTGACACCGATGGCACTGAAGCTTTCTTT,TRBV6-4,.,.,TRBJ1-1
CASSSSSTRDRADGELFF,TGTGCCAGCAGCTCGTCTTCTACTCGGGACAGGGCGGACGGGGAGCTGTTTTTT,TRBV9,TRBD1,.,TRBJ2-2
CASSDSTSGSTDTQYF,TGTGCCAGCAGTGACTCGACTAGCGGTAGCACAGATACGCAGTATTTT,TRBV6-4,TRBD2,medium-sized,TRBJ2-3
CAWERGGEDTQYF,TGTGCCTGGGAGCGGGGGGGCGAAGATACGCAGTATTTT,TRBV30,TRBD2,.,TRBJ2-3
CASSVEGQLPDTQYF,TGTGCCAGCAGCGTAGAGGGACAGTTACCAGATACGCAGTATTTT,TRBV9,TRBD1,.,TRBJ2-3
CASSLDSGTGDEQFF,TGTGCCAGCAGTCTCGATTCCGGGACAGGGGACGAGCAGTTCTTC,TRBV27,TRBD1,once,TRBJ2-1
CASSYGLGGSFEQYF,TGTGCCAGCAGTTACGGTCTAGGGGGGAGTTTCGAGCAGTACTTC,TRBV6-5,.,.,TRBJ2-7
CASSVRDHEQYF,TGTGCCAGCAGCGTCAGGGACCACGAGCAGTACTTC,TRBV9,.,.,TRBJ2-7